The 32 T cell receptor beta chains presented below share a single source sample, sequenced in a study of human T cells and chemical hapten exposure. Time point reported: pre-sensitization, week 0. Treatment: therapeutic diphenylcyclopropenone sensitization with weekly scalp DPC. Via MiXCR, TCRdb re-called the RACE reads, giving one row per CDR3 protein. The table includes under 70,000 distinct CDR3 sequences, about 10% detected once. The source was whole blood, collected in connection with sensitization to the hapten diphenylcyclopropenone (DPC). The receptors stem from a woman aged 40 to 49 with alopecia areata. Some clones in this sample may be carry-over from other donors' samples.

The gene calls are TRBV14 and TRBJ2-7; either TRBD1 or TRBD2 may supply D (5 bases each). CDR1 is SGHDN and CDR2 is FVKESK in the germline V gene. The CDR3 length is 16 residues. The V end lost 1 base, the J end lost 0 bases, and 13 bases lay between the germline ends. The CDR3 spells CASSQGSGRLSYEQYF. The DNA of the CDR3 is TGTGCCAGCAGCCAAGGATCGGGACGCCTCTCCTACGAGCAGTACTTC.

In its sample, this clonotype was seen many times. V usage is TRBV3-1 and J usage is TRBJ2-3, with TRBD2 matching 10 bases. From germline, CDR1 is LGHDT and CDR2 YNNKEL (reference sequence). This CDR3 contains 16 residues. V shed 0 bases, J shed 1 base, and the junction held 1 base outside the gene matches. CDR3 sequence: CASSQDLAGGTDTQYF. CDR3 nucleotide sequence: TGTGCCAGCAGCCAAGACCTAGCGGGAGGCACAGATACGCAGTATTTT.

This clonotype was seen ten or more times. This sequence joins TRBV7-2 and TRBJ1-5, with 8 bases that match TRBD1. The CDR3 covers 13 residues. Germline V gene data show CDR1 as SGHTA and CDR2 as FQGNSA. V lost 5 bases and J lost 9; bases outside the gene matches: 6. CDR3 coding DNA: TGTGCCAGCAGCGTAGACAGGGGCAGGCCCCAGCATTTT. Translating gives CASSVDRGRPQHF.

CDR3 region: CSVGSSGGYTDTQYF. The CDR3, as DNA: TGCAGCGTTGGTTCCAGCGGGGGGTACACAGATACGCAGTATTTT. The rearrangement uses TRBV29-1 and TRBJ2-3; TRBD2 matches at 9 bases. The J segment lost 2 bases and the V segment lost 4 bases, leaving 7 bases of the junction unmatched. The V gene's germline CDR1 is SQVTM and CDR2 ANQGSEA. The CDR3 is 15 amino acids.

This CDR3 is CSACYGRDNEQFF. CDR3 coding DNA: TGCAGTGCGTGTTACGGGCGGGACAATGAGCAGTTCTTC. This sequence joins TRBV20-1 and TRBJ2-1, with a tentative D call TRBD2 (5 bases). Trimming cost V 6 bases and J 5 bases, with 14 bases left between them. The germline CDR1 and CDR2 sequences are DFQATT and SNEGSKA (reference sequence). CDR3 length: 13 residues.

The CDR3 loop is CASSLVSGRGETQYF. The CDR3 DNA follows: TGTGCCAGCAGCTTAGTCTCGGGCCGGGGAGAGACCCAGTACTTC. The chain combines TRBV7-2 with TRBJ2-5, with a possible D match to TRBD2 (5 bases). V lost 1 base and J lost 4, with 13 bases in between. The CDR3 length is 15 residues. In germline, CDR1 is SGHTA, CDR2 FQGNSA.

For this clonotype: One end of the junction does not line up with germline, which may come from a read error. The V gene is TRBV29-1, the J gene TRBJ1-2, with unresolved D. The CDR3 contains 10 residues. Looked up from germline, CDR1 is SQVTM and CDR2 is ANQGSEA. The CDR3 here is CSVDNRSSFF. CDR3 DNA sequence: TGCAGCGTTGACAATCGGAGTTCCTTCTTC. The full variable domain, completed using reference TRBV29-1 and TRBJ1-2, is SAVISQKPSRDICQRGTSLTIQCQVDSQVTMMFWYRQQPGQSLTLIATANQGSEATYESGFVIDKFPISRPNLTFSTLTVSNMSPEDSSIYLCSVDNRSSFFGSGTRLTVV.

The genes are TRBV6-5 and TRBJ2-5; D possibly corresponds to TRBD1 (6 bases). CDR1 MNHEY and CDR2 SVGAGI come from the germline V gene. Trimming took 6 bases from V and 9 from J, leaving 23 bases between them. CDR3 length equals 15 residues. Written as DNA, the CDR3 is TGTGCCAGCAGCTCCGGGACACTCGTCCCGGAGGCCCAGTACTTC. This gives the protein CASSSGTLVPEAQYF.

This clonotype was detected only a few times. The gene calls are TRBV7-9 and TRBJ1-5, with 7 bases lining up with TRBD1. The CDR3 is 14 residues long. V gave up 4 bases and J gave up 4 bases; unmatched junction bases: 4. Germline values: CDR1 SEHNR, CDR2 FQNEAQ (reference sequence). As DNA, the CDR3 is TGTGCCAGCAGCTACGACAGGGAAAATCAGCCCCAGCATTTT. Amino acid sequence: CASSYDRENQPQHF.

The gene calls are TRBV7-9 and TRBJ2-5, with TRBD2 matching 11 bases. The CDR3 extends over 15 amino acids. V gave up 5 bases and J gave up 5 bases; unmatched junction bases: 7. Looked up from germline, CDR1 is SEHNR and CDR2 is FQNEAQ (reference sequence). CDR3 region: CASSALAGGGETQYF. The CDR3 nucleotides read TGTGCCAGCAGCGCCCTAGCGGGGGGCGGGGAGACCCAGTACTTC.

This clonotype was observed a few times. The rearrangement links TRBV6-7 to TRBJ2-1; D is possibly TRBD2 (6 bases). TRBV6-7 is noted as an ORF with a role that remains uncertain. V lost 7 bases, J lost 7 bases, and 17 bases lay in between. The CDR3 totals 14 residues. The CDR3 coding sequence is TGTGCCAGCAAACGGGCGGGATTAGGGAATGAGCAGTTCTTC. Translating it yields CASKRAGLGNEQFF.

This clonotype was observed at least ten times. The chain is built from TRBV7-3 and TRBJ1-4; D is unresolved. V lost 1 base, J lost 0 bases, and 18 bases lay in between. Germline V lookup: CDR1 SGHTA, CDR2 FQGTGA. The CDR3 is 19 amino acids. As DNA, the CDR3 is TGTGCCAGCAGCTTAAGAGGGCATTCCGGGAGGGCAACTAATGAAAAACTGTTTTTT. Protein product: CASSLRGHSGRATNEKLFF. Based on the CDR3 plus reference TRBV7-3 and TRBJ1-4, the full variable domain is GAGVSQTPSNKVTEKGKYVELRCDPISGHTALYWYRQSLGQGPEFLIYFQGTGAADDSGLPNDRFFAVRPEGSVSTLKIQRTERGDSAVYLCASSLRGHSGRATNEKLFFGSGTQLSVL.

The chain is built from TRBV6-5 and TRBJ2-7; D gene uncertain. The V end was cut by 6 bases, the J end by 3 bases, with 9 bases between. Germline V gene lookup returns CDR1 MNHEY and CDR2 SVGAGI. This CDR3 has 12 residues. For the CDR3, the DNA is TGTGCCAGCAGAAAGGACGGCTACGAGCAGTACTTC. It is translated as CASRKDGYEQYF.

This clonotype came up a few times. V gene TRBV12-3 or TRBV12-4 combines with J gene TRBJ2-7, with D possibly being TRBD2 (6 bases). V was cut by 3 bases and J by 2 bases, with 11 bases left in between. This CDR3 is 14 amino acids long. This CDR3 reads CASSFRAGPYEQYF. The CDR3 region has the DNA TGTGCCAGCAGTTTTCGGGCGGGGCCCTACGAGCAGTACTTC.

This clonotype was seen ten or more times. The chain combines TRBV6-5 with TRBJ1-1; weak D call: TRBD1 (5 bases). The germline gives CDR1 MNHEY, CDR2 SVGAGI. V was clipped by 7 bases and J by 4 bases, with 16 bases between them. The CDR3 spans 14 residues. The CDR3 DNA follows: TGTGCCAGCACCAGGGACGGGCGGAGCACTGAAGCTTTCTTT. Its translation: CASTRDGRSTEAFF.

This clonotype was detected only a few times. V is TRBV18 and J is TRBJ2-1; D gene ambiguous. V gave up 0 bases and J gave up 8 bases, with 14 bases separating them. CDR1 is KGHSH, CDR2 LQKENI, per germline. This CDR3 has 15 amino acids. This chain's CDR3 is CASSPPGGLWDEQFF. The CDR3 DNA follows: TGTGCCAGCTCACCACCTGGCGGCCTTTGGGATGAGCAGTTCTTC. Complete variable domain (other parts from reference TRBV18 and TRBJ2-1): NAGVMQNPRHLVRRRGQEARLRCSPMKGHSHVYWYRQLPEEGLKFMVYLQKENIIDESGMPKERFSAEFPKEGPSILRIQQVVRGDSAAYFCASSPPGGLWDEQFFGPGTRLTVL.

This clonotype was observed a handful of times. The chain links TRBV11-2 to TRBJ2-5; possibly TRBD2 for D (7 bases). The germline CDR1 and CDR2 sequences are SGHAT and FQNNGV. V lost 0 bases, J lost 5 bases, and 13 bases lay in between. The CDR3 is 15 residues long. CDR3 sequence: CASSLDMGRGETQYF. CDR3 coding DNA: TGTGCCAGCAGCTTAGATATGGGGAGGGGGGAGACCCAGTACTTC.

The genes are TRBV15 and TRBJ1-3; the match to TRBD1 covers 7 bases. The ends lost 4 bases at V and 9 bases at J; junction bases unmatched: 6. The CDR3 runs 13 residues. Germline CDR1 LNHNV, CDR2 YYDKDF (reference sequence). CDR3 coding DNA: TGTGCCACCAGCAACAGGGGCTCCGTCACCATATATTTT. Translating gives CATSNRGSVTIYF.

This clonotype has more than one count but fewer than ten. This chain uses TRBV2 with TRBJ2-7; D remains ambiguous. Deletions cut 9 bases from V and 5 bases from J, with 17 bases between. Germline values: CDR1 SNHLY, CDR2 FYNNEI. This CDR3 contains 13 residues. In DNA form, the CDR3 reads TGTGCCAGAGCGCCCGGGCGGTCCCACGAGCAGTACTTC. Translation gives CARAPGRSHEQYF. Based on the CDR3 plus reference TRBV2 and TRBJ2-7, the full variable domain is EPEVTQTPSHQVTQMGQEVILRCVPISNHLYFYWYRQILGQKVEFLVSFYNNEISEKSEIFDDQFSVERPDGSNFTLKIRSTKLEDSAMYFCARAPGRSHEQYFGPGTRLTVT.

In regard to this clonotype: Likely a read error: the CDR3 ends without its conserved phenylalanine or tryptophan. This chain joins TRBV2 and TRBJ2-2; 10 bases align to TRBD2. V gave up 4 bases and J gave up 5 bases; unmatched junction bases: 4. The V gene's germline CDR1 is SNHLY and CDR2 FYNNEI. This CDR3 spans 15 amino acids. The CDR3 coding sequence is TGTGCCAGCAGTGGGCTAGCGGGGGAAACCGGGGAGCTGTTTCTT. Translated: CASSGLAGETGELFL.

A few counts support this clonotype. The rearrangement joins TRBV6-1 to TRBJ1-1; D remains unclear. The V end was cut by 6 bases, the J end by 1 base, with 9 bases between. CDR1 MNHNS and CDR2 SASEGT come from the germline V gene. This CDR3 spans 13 amino acids. The CDR3 DNA sequence: TGTGCCAGCAGCCCCACAGAGAACACTGAAGCTTTCTTT. Its translation is CASSPTENTEAFF.

The table lists this clonotype with many counts. This sequence joins TRBV6-5 and TRBJ1-5; maybe TRBD1 (5 bases). Trimming pared 5 bases from V and 0 bases from J, leaving 11 bases between. The CDR3 sequence is 15 residues long. Germline loops: CDR1 MNHEY, CDR2 SVGAGI. The CDR3 region has the DNA TGTGCCAGCAGTCCCCGACAGTATAGCAATCAGCCCCAGCATTTT. Residues: CASSPRQYSNQPQHF.

This clonotype was seen at least ten times. The chain has TRBV30 and TRBJ1-5; no reliable D call. This CDR3 is 14 amino acids long. Germline lookup yields CDR1 GTSNPN and CDR2 SVGIG (reference sequence). V lost 0 bases and J lost 4, with 10 bases in between. CDR3 residues: CAWSVQTGNQPQHF. The CDR3 region has the DNA TGTGCCTGGAGTGTACAGACCGGTAATCAGCCCCAGCATTTT. The full variable domain, in which reference TRBV30 and TRBJ1-5 provide the parts outside the CDR3, is SQTIHQWPATLVQPVGSPLSLECTVEGTSNPNLYWYRQAAGRGLQLLFYSVGIGQISSEVPQNLSASRPQDRQFILSSKKLLLSDSGFYLCAWSVQTGNQPQHFGDGTRLSIL.

The CDR3 DNA follows: TGTGCCAGCAGTTCGATAGCGGGAGGCCCCTACGAGCAGTACTTC. Translated: CASSSIAGGPYEQYF. This chain joins TRBV28 and TRBJ2-7, with 10 bases lining up with TRBD2. This CDR3 comprises 15 residues. V shed 4 bases, J shed 2 bases, and the junction held 5 bases outside the gene matches. Germline V gene sequence: CDR1 MDHEN, CDR2 SYDVKM.

This clonotype has only a few counts. J is TRBJ2-1 and V is TRBV7-9; D is undetermined. The germline V gene has CDR1 SEHNR and CDR2 FQNEAQ (reference sequence). The CDR3 runs 10 residues. Trimming left V 5 bases short and J 6 bases short, with 2 bases between. CDR3 sequence: CASSVNEQFF. DNA of the CDR3: TGTGCCAGCAGCGTCAATGAGCAGTTCTTC. Full variable domain (outside the CDR3, taken from reference TRBV7-9 and TRBJ2-1): DTGVSQNPRHKITKRGQNVTFRCDPISEHNRLYWYRQTLGQGPEFLTYFQNEAQLEKSRLLSDRFSAERPKGSFSTLEIQRTEQGDSAMYLCASSVNEQFFGPGTRLTVL.

This clonotype has ten or more counts. V and J are TRBV5-1 and TRBJ2-7; no clear D. CDR3 length: 15 amino acids. Per the germline V gene, CDR1 is SGHRS and CDR2 is YFSETQ. Between the trimmed V and J ends, which lost 4 bases and 6 bases, there was a span of 20 bases. DNA of the CDR3: TGCGCCAGCAGCACCTCGACACTCCGACCCTCCGAGCAGTACTTC. The encoded protein is CASSTSTLRPSEQYF.

The rearrangement links TRBV12-3 or TRBV12-4 to TRBJ2-1; either TRBD1 or TRBD2 may supply D (7 bases each). The V end lost 7 bases, the J end lost 8 bases, and 18 bases lay between the germline ends. CDR3 size: 14 residues. The CDR3 here is CASNTGDSGDEQFF. CDR3 nucleotides: TGTGCCAGCAACACCGGGGACAGCGGGGATGAGCAGTTCTTC.

This rearrangement joins TRBV7-9 to TRBJ1-2; 7 bases are a match to TRBD1. The V gene end was trimmed by 4 bases and the J gene end by 7 bases; junction bases not matched to a gene: 12. CDR3 length: 15 residues. CDR1 is SEHNR, CDR2 FQNEAQ, per germline (reference sequence). CDR3 bases: TGTGCCAGCAGCTCCGGAGGACAGGTTCACTTTGGCTACACCTTC. This translates into CASSSGGQVHFGYTF. Based on the CDR3 plus reference TRBV7-9 and TRBJ1-2, the full variable domain is DTGVSQNPRHKITKRGQNVTFRCDPISEHNRLYWYRQTLGQGPEFLTYFQNEAQLEKSRLLSDRFSAERPKGSFSTLEIQRTEQGDSAMYLCASSSGGQVHFGYTFGSGTRLTVV.

As to this clonotype: One base away lies a much larger clone, so this may be a sequencing read error. V usage is TRBV28 and J usage is TRBJ2-3; 16 bases match TRBD2. Germline values: CDR1 MDHEN, CDR2 SYDVKM. The CDR3 covers 17 residues. With 8 bases clipped from V and 2 bases from J, the junction kept 7 bases outside the gene matches. CDR3 loop: CASHPGTSGRATDTQYF. CDR3 DNA sequence: TGTGCCAGCCATCCCGGGACTAGCGGGAGGGCCACAGATACGCAGTATTTT. Filled out from reference TRBV28 and TRBJ2-3, the complete variable domain reads DVKVTQSSRYLVKRTGEKVFLECVQDMDHENMFWYRQDPGLGLRLIYFSYDVKMKEKGDIPEGYSVSREKKERFSLILESASTNQTSMYLCASHPGTSGRATDTQYFGPGTRLTVL.

J is TRBJ2-3 and V is TRBV9; D uncertain. The ends were cut back, 0 bases at V and 7 bases at J, with 9 bases in the middle. Germline CDR1 reads SGDLS; CDR2 reads YYNGEE. The CDR3 sequence is 13 residues long. CDR3 region: CASSVEVSHTQYF. CDR3 in DNA: TGTGCCAGCAGCGTAGAAGTTAGCCATACGCAGTATTTT.

V usage is TRBV6-2 or TRBV6-3 and J usage is TRBJ2-7; D is uncertain. The V gene's germline CDR1 is MNHEY and CDR2 SVGEGT. V was clipped by 6 bases and J by 6 bases, with 9 bases between them. The CDR3 contains 11 residues. The CDR3 bases are TGTGCCAGCAGCCTAACGGGCGAGCAGTACTTC. It encodes CASSLTGEQYF.

This clonotype has only a few counts. The chain couples TRBV28 to TRBJ2-7, with unresolved D. Germline V gene sequence: CDR1 MDHEN, CDR2 SYDVKM. Trimming stripped 7 bases from V and 4 bases from J, with 8 bases between. The CDR3 extends over 11 amino acids. The CDR3 reads CASTFGYEQYF. The CDR3 nucleotides are TGTGCCAGCACCTTCGGGTACGAGCAGTACTTC. Complete variable domain (other parts from reference TRBV28 and TRBJ2-7): DVKVTQSSRYLVKRTGEKVFLECVQDMDHENMFWYRQDPGLGLRLIYFSYDVKMKEKGDIPEGYSVSREKKERFSLILESASTNQTSMYLCASTFGYEQYFGPGTRLTVT.